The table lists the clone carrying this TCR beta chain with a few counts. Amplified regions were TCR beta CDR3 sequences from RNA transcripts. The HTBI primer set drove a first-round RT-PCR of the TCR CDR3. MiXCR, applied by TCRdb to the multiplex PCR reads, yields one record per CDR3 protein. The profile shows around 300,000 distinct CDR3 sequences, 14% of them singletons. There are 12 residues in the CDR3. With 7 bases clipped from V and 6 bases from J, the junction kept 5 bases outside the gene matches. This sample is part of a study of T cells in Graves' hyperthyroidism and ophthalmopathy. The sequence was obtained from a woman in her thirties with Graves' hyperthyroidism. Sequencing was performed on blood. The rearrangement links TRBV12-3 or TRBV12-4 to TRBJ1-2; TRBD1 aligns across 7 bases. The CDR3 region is CASNRQGNGYTF. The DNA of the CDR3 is TGTGCCAGCAACCGACAGGGAAATGGCTACACCTTC.